Here is one TCR beta chain with its context. Its matching antigen is unknown. The entry originates in a study of cytomegalovirus exposure and HLA in healthy donors. About the study: From HLA-typed donors, an early data release held around 85 million unique TCRs. Study-wide results and caveats: Presence/absence analyses assumed roughly uniform sequencing depth across donors. Earlier analysis looked at TCR beta V segments, and most were productive about 87% or about 30% of the time.

Primers included in the PCR were 60 Vbeta and 13 Jbeta primers. The repertoire was sequenced with immunoSEQ multiplex PCR; TCRdb's copy has only in-frame clones and lacks some. Of about 160,000 clones listed, 70% to 90% were seen once; the top ten hold approximately 2%. The sequenced sample consisted of PBMCs. The clonotype was recovered from a woman aged 18-29 years in good health and CMV-seronegative.

This chain's CDR3 is CASSQDTLGGLYNEQFF. CDR3 in DNA: TGCGCCAGCAGCCAGGACACACTCGGGGGATTGTACAATGAGCAGTTCTTC. This chain uses TRBV4-1 with TRBJ2-1, with D possibly TRBD2 on 6 matching bases. With 3 bases removed from V and 4 bases from J, the gap between germline ends came to 19 bases. The germline V gene has CDR1 MGHRA and CDR2 YSYEKL. CDR3 length: 17 residues.